This is a list of T cell receptor beta chains from one sample in a study of CD8+ T cells in alopecia areata. The data were produced by immunoSEQ multiplex PCR, yet TCRdb's version contains in-frame clones alone and is incomplete. The sample holds under 300,000 clones, 45% to 70% seen once. The sample was CD4+ T cells sorted from blood, taken at week 52, from a patient treated with tofacitinib. The receptors stem from a human donor with alopecia areata. CDR3s include the opening cysteine and the closing phenylalanine or tryptophan. The order of the fields is clone size, J gene, V gene, D gene, CDR3 DNA, CDR3 protein. The D gene is left open where the match is weak. Part of the rows lack a size; the others show once, few, many or a class for expanded clones.

size: -
J: TRBJ2-5
V: TRBV5-6
D: -
DNA: TGTGCCAGCAGCTTGGGAGGGGGACTCCTAGCTGGGACCCAGTACTTC
CDR3: CASSLGGGLLAGTQYF

size: -
J: TRBJ2-3
V: TRBV30
D: -
DNA: TGTGCCTGGAGCCCAGGTGGCGCCGGACCAGATACGCAGTATTTT
CDR3: CAWSPGGAGPDTQYF

size: few
J: TRBJ2-5
V: TRBV5-1
D: -
DNA: TGCGCCAGCAGCTTGGGGACAACCAGGGAGACCCAGTACTTC
CDR3: CASSLGTTRETQYF

size: -
J: TRBJ2-7
V: TRBV11-1
D: TRBD1
DNA: TGTGCCAGCAGCCAGGGACAGAACTACGAGCAGTACTTC
CDR3: CASSQGQNYEQYF

size: once
J: TRBJ2-5
V: TRBV7-7
D: -
DNA: TGTGCTAGCAGTACGAGCTTGCAAGAGACCCAGTACTTC
CDR3: CASSTSLQETQYF

size: -
J: TRBJ2-1
V: TRBV7-2
D: -
DNA: TGTGCCAGCAGCTTAGTTTCGGGACTCGGGGGTTTCAATGAGCAGTTCTTC
CDR3: CASSLVSGLGGFNEQFF

size: -
J: TRBJ2-3
V: TRBV7-2
D: -
DNA: TGTGCCAGCAGCCTTACCCGGTTCACAGTCTTCCATTTT
CDR3: CASSLTRFTVFHF

size: few
J: TRBJ1-3
V: TRBV4-1
D: -
DNA: TGCGCCAGCAGCTCTGAAGGGACCGTAGGTCCCACCATATATTTT
CDR3: CASSSEGTVGPTIYF

size: -
J: TRBJ2-7
V: TRBV6-5
D: -
DNA: TGTGCCAGCAGTCAAGGGAACGAGCAGTACTTC
CDR3: CASSQGNEQYF

size: -
J: TRBJ1-5
V: TRBV29-1
D: -
DNA: TGCAGCGTTGTTGAGGGTAACCAGCCCCAGCATTTT
CDR3: CSVVEGNQPQHF

size: few
J: TRBJ2-5
V: TRBV30
D: TRBD2
DNA: TGTGCCTGGAGTGTTCCAGCGGGGGGACTAGCAACAGAGACCCAGTACTTC
CDR3: CAWSVPAGGLATETQYF

size: few
J: TRBJ1-1
V: TRBV11-2
D: -
DNA: TGTGCCAGTTCTACGAACACTGAAGCTTTCTTT
CDR3: CASSTNTEAFF

size: -
J: TRBJ2-7
V: TRBV27
D: TRBD1
DNA: TGTGCCAGTCACCGGGGACAGGGTCGCGAGCAGTACTTC
CDR3: CASHRGQGREQYF

size: once
J: TRBJ1-2
V: TRBV6-6
D: TRBD1
DNA: TGTGCCAGCAGCCCGGGACAGATCGTCTATGGCTACACCTTC
CDR3: CASSPGQIVYGYTF

size: -
J: TRBJ1-2
V: TRBV7-3
D: -
DNA: TGTGCCAGCAGCTTAGCTAGGGCTTGGTATGGCTACACCTTC
CDR3: CASSLARAWYGYTF

size: -
J: TRBJ2-7
V: TRBV7-8
D: -
DNA: TGTGCCAGCAGCCCAAGGGATCCTAGGGAGCAGTACTTC
CDR3: CASSPRDPREQYF

size: once
J: TRBJ2-5
V: TRBV10-3
D: -
DNA: TGTGCCATCACCGATCAGGGTAGAGAGACCCAGTACTTC
CDR3: CAITDQGRETQYF

size: few
J: TRBJ1-6
V: TRBV6-1
D: -
DNA: TGTGCCAGCAACCTTAGAAGAGAGGCGAATTCACCCCTCCACTTT
CDR3: CASNLRREANSPLHF

size: few
J: TRBJ1-6
V: TRBV30
D: -
DNA: TGTGCCTGGAGTGACCCAGGACGAGGGTCCAATTCACCCCTCCACTTT
CDR3: CAWSDPGRGSNSPLHF

size: -
J: TRBJ1-1
V: TRBV29-1
D: -
DNA: TGCAGCGCGGGGTTGGACACTGAAGCTTTCTTT
CDR3: CSAGLDTEAFF

size: -
J: TRBJ2-2
V: TRBV4-3
D: TRBD1
DNA: TGCGCCAGCAGCCAGCACCCGGGACAGGGAGCGAACACCGGGGAGCTGTTTTTT
CDR3: CASSQHPGQGANTGELFF

size: -
J: TRBJ1-2
V: TRBV9
D: -
DNA: TGTGCCAGCAGCCGGACCCTAGGTGACTATGGCTACACCTTC
CDR3: CASSRTLGDYGYTF

size: few
J: TRBJ2-1
V: TRBV29-1
D: -
DNA: TGCAGCTACAGGGCCCCAAACTCCTACAATGAGCAGTTCTTC
CDR3: CSYRAPNSYNEQFF

size: few
J: TRBJ1-1
V: TRBV11-2
D: -
DNA: TGTGCCAGCAGCCCGCCCGTAGGGATACCTGAAGCTTTCTTT
CDR3: CASSPPVGIPEAFF

size: -
J: TRBJ2-5
V: TRBV7-2
D: -
DNA: TGTGCCAGCAGGCGGATCCCGCGGGAGACCCAGTACTTC
CDR3: CASRRIPRETQYF

size: once
J: TRBJ2-7
V: TRBV4-1
D: TRBD1
DNA: TGCGCCAGCAGCCAAATTCCAGGGGGCAACGAGCAGTACTTC
CDR3: CASSQIPGGNEQYF

size: few
J: TRBJ2-7
V: TRBV2
D: TRBD1
DNA: TGTGCCAGCAGCGGGGACAGCTACGAGCAGTACTTC
CDR3: CASSGDSYEQYF

size: few
J: TRBJ2-2
V: TRBV5-4
D: -
DNA: TGTGCCAGCAGCTTGGCCGGTCAGGGTGACACCGGGGAGCTGTTTTTT
CDR3: CASSLAGQGDTGELFF

size: few
J: TRBJ2-3
V: TRBV29-1
D: -
DNA: TGCAGCGTTGAAGATTTTGGAGGCGGGGCCCCGGGTACGCAGTATTTT
CDR3: CSVEDFGGGAPGTQYF

size: few
J: TRBJ2-5
V: TRBV5-1
D: TRBD1
DNA: TGCGCCAGCAGCTCGCAGGGGGCCCAAGAGACCCAGTACTTC
CDR3: CASSSQGAQETQYF

size: -
J: TRBJ2-7
V: TRBV5-1
D: -
DNA: TGCGCCAGCAGCTTCTCGGACGGCGAGCAGTACTTC
CDR3: CASSFSDGEQYF

size: -
J: TRBJ2-6
V: TRBV29-1
D: -
DNA: TGCAGCGTTGGCGGCCGAATGAGTTCTGGGGCCAACGTCCTGACTTTC
CDR3: CSVGGRMSSGANVLTF

size: once
J: TRBJ2-3
V: TRBV4-2
D: -
DNA: TGTGCCAGCAGCCGCTTACTAGAGGCCCTGGGACGCACAGATACGCAGTATTTT
CDR3: CASSRLLEALGRTDTQYF

size: -
J: TRBJ2-7
V: TRBV4-3
D: TRBD2
DNA: TGCGCCAGCAGCCAAGGCCGGGGACTAGACCCCCTCTACGAGCAGTACTTC
CDR3: CASSQGRGLDPLYEQYF

size: -
J: TRBJ2-2
V: TRBV9
D: -
DNA: TGTGCCAGTGAGGCACCAACGAACACCGGGGAGCTGTTTTTT
CDR3: CASEAPTNTGELFF

size: -
J: TRBJ1-1
V: TRBV15
D: -
DNA: TGTGCCACCAGCAGAGATCAACCGGGGAACACTGAAGCTTTCTTT
CDR3: CATSRDQPGNTEAFF

size: -
J: TRBJ1-2
V: TRBV23-1
D: TRBD1
DNA: TGCGCCAGCAGTTTACGTCGGGACAGGGGCTATGGCTACACCTTC
CDR3: CASSLRRDRGYGYTF